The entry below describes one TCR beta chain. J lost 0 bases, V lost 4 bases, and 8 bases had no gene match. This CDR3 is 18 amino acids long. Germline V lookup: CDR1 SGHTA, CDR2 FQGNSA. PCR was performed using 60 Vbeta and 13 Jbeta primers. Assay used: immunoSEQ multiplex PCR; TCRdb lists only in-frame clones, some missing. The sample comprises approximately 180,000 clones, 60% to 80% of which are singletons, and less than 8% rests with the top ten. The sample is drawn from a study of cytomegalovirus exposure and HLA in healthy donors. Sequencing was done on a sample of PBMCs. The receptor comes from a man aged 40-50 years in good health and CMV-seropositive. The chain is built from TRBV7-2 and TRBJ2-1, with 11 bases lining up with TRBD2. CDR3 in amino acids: CASSSRLAGTYSYNEQFF. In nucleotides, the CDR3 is TGTGCCAGCAGCTCACGACTAGCGGGAACTTACTCCTACAATGAGCAGTTCTTC.